This T cell receptor (beta chain) was identified in a study of shared clonotypes between healthy human individuals. Study in general: The donors, two women and a few men, were aged 18 to 49.

At a deep level, the assay was run. The data were produced by immunoSEQ multiplex PCR, yet TCRdb's version contains in-frame clones alone and is incomplete. The table includes some 480,000 clones, less than 80% detected once. Germline CDR1 and CDR2: SGDLS and YYNGEE. The CDR3 is 16 amino acids. Between the trimmed V and J ends, which lost 2 bases and 4 bases, there was a span of 16 bases. The receptor was derived from a woman aged 40 to 50 in good health. Some clones in this sample may be carry-over from other donors' samples. The chain is built from TRBV9 and TRBJ2-1; D tentatively reads TRBD1 or TRBD2 (7 bases each). The sample comprised PBMCs. The CDR3 region has the DNA TGTGCCAGCAGCGTCACAGGGGCCGGGGGGTACAATGAGCAGTTCTTC. Protein: CASSVTGAGGYNEQFF.